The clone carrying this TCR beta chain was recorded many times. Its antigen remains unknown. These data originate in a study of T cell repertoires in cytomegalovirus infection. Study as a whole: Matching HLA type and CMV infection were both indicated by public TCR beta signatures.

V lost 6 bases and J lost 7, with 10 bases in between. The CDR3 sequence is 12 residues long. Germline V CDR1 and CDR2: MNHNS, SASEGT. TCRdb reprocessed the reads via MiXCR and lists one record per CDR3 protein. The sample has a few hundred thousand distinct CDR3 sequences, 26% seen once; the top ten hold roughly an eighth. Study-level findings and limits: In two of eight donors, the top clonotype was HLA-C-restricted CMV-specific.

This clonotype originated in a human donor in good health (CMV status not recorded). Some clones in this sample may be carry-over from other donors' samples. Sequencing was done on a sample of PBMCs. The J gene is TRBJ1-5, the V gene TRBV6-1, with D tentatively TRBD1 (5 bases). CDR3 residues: CASRGGKQPQHF. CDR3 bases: TGTGCCAGCAGGGGGGGGAAACAGCCCCAGCATTTT.